These 3 T cell receptor beta chains originate from one sample sequenced in a study of blood T cell repertoires in COVID-19. Method: immunoSEQ multiplex PCR; TCRdb's copy keeps in-frame clones and lacks some. The sample holds approximately 190,000 clones; 82% are singletons and the top ten take roughly 8%. Sequencing was carried out using peripheral blood. The receptors originated from a woman aged 55-69 years with COVID-19, enrolled during active disease.

The chain's CDR3 is CASSDTGGLTYNEQFF. CDR3 nucleotides: TGTGCCAGCAGTGATACAGGGGGCCTCACCTACAATGAGCAGTTCTTC. This chain connects TRBV6-1 to TRBJ2-1; 9 bases fit TRBD1. Unmatched junction bases numbered 5, after V lost 3 bases and J lost 2 bases. Germline V lookup: CDR1 MNHNS, CDR2 SASEGT. The CDR3 has 16 residues.

This rearrangement joins TRBV19 to TRBJ2-5; TRBD2 matches 8 bases. Germline CDR1 reads LNHDA; CDR2 reads SQIVND (reference sequence). The CDR3 is 15 amino acids. V lost 7 bases to trimming and J lost 2 bases; unmatched junction nucleotides: 9. CDR3 nucleotide sequence: TGTGCCAGTACGGCGAGCGGGGGAGATCAAGAGACCCAGTACTTC. It translates to CASTASGGDQETQYF.

This clone was recorded only once. V gene TRBV11-2 combines with J gene TRBJ2-7; D is ambiguous. Germline lookup yields CDR1 SGHAT and CDR2 FQNNGV. The CDR3 is 15 residues long. V shed 5 bases and J shed 0 bases, with 14 bases lying between them. The CDR3 spells CASSHPPGGSYEQYF. In nucleotides, the CDR3 is TGTGCCAGCAGCCACCCCCCGGGTGGCTCCTACGAGCAGTACTTC.